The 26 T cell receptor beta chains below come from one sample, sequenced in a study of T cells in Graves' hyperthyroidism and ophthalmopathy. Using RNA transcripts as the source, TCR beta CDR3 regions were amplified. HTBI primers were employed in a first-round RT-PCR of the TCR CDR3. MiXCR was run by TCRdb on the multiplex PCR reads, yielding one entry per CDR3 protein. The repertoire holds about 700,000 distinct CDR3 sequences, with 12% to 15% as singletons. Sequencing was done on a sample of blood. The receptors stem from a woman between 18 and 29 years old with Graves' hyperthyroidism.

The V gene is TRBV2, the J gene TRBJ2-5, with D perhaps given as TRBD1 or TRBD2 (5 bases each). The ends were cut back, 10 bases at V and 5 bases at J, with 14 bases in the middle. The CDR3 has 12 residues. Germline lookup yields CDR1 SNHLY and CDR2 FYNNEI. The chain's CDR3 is CAMGVPGETQYF. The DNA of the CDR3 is TGTGCCATGGGGGTCCCAGGGGAGACCCAGTACTTC.

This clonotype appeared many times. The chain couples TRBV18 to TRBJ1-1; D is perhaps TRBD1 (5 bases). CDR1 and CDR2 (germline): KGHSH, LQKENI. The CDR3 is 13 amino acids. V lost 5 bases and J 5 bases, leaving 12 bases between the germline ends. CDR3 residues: CASSLGLGTEAFF. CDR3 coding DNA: TGTGCCAGCTCATTGGGGCTAGGGACTGAAGCTTTCTTT.

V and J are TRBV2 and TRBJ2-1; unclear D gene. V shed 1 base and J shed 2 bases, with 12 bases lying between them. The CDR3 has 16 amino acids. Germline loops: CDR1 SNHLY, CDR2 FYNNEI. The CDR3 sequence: CASSEVGAGPYNEQFF. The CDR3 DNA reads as TGTGCCAGCAGTGAAGTTGGAGCTGGTCCCTACAATGAGCAGTTCTTC. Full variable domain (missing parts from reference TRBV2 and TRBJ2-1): EPEVTQTPSHQVTQMGQEVILRCVPISNHLYFYWYRQILGQKVEFLVSFYNNEISEKSEIFDDQFSVERPDGSNFTLKIRSTKLEDSAMYFCASSEVGAGPYNEQFFGPGTRLTVL.

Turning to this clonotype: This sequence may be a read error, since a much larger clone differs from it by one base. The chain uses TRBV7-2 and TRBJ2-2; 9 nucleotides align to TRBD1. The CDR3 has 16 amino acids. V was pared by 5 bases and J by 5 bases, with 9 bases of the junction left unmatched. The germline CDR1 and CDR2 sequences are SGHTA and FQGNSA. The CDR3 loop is CASSVQGAARTGELFF. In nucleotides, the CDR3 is TGTGCCAGCAGCGTACAGGGGGCAGCGAGAACCGGGGAGCTGTTTTTT. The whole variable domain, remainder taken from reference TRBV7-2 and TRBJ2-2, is GAGVSQSPSNKVTEKGKDVELRCDPISGHTALYWYRQSLGQGLEFLIYFQGNSAPDKSGLPSDRFSAERTGGSVSTLTIQRTQQEDSAVYLCASSVQGAARTGELFFGEGSRLTVL.

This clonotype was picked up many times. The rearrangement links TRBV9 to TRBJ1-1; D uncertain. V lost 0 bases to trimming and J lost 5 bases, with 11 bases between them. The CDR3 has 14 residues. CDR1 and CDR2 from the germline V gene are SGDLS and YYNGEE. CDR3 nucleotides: TGTGCCAGCAGCGTAGGGACGGTGAGGACTGAAGCTTTCTTT. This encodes CASSVGTVRTEAFF.

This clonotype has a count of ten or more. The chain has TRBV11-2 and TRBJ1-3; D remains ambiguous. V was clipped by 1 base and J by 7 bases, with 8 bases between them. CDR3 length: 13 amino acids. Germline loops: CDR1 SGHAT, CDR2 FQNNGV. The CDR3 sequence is CASSLGALNTIYF. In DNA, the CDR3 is TGTGCCAGCAGCTTAGGGGCTCTTAACACCATATATTTT. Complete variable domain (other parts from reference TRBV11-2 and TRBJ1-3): EAGVAQSPRYKIIEKRQSVAFWCNPISGHATLYWYQQILGQGPKLLIQFQNNGVVDDSQLPKDRFSAERLKGVDSTLKIQPAKLEDSAVYLCASSLGALNTIYFGEGSWLTVV.

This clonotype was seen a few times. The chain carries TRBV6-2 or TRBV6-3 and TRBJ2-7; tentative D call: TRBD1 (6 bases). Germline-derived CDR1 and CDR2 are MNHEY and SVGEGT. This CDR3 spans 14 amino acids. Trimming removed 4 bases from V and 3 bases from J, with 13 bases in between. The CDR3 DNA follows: TGTGCCAGCAGTTTACAGGGTGACTACTACGAGCAGTACTTC. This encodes CASSLQGDYYEQYF.

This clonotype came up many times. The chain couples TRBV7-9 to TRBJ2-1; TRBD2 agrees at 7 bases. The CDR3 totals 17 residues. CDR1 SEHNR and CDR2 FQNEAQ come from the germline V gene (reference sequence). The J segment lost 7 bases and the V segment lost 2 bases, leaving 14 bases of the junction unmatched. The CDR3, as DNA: TGTGCCAGCAGCTTATTCAGGGCGGGGCGGGGGAGGAATGAGCAGTTCTTC. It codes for CASSLFRAGRGRNEQFF.

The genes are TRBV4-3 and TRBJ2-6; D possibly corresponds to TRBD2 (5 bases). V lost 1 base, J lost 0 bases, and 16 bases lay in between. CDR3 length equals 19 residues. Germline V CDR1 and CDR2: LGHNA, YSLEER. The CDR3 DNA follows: TGCGCCAGCAGCCAAGCAGGAGGATTCGCGCCCTCTGGGGCCAACGTCCTGACTTTC. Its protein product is CASSQAGGFAPSGANVLTF.

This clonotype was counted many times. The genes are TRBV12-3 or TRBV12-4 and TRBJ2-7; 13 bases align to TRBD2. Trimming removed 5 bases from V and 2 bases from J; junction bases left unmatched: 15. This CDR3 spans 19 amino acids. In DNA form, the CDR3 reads TGTGCCAGCAGTCTTAGGACTAGCGGGAGTTCCCAATCGGCCTACGAGCAGTACTTC. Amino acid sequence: CASSLRTSGSSQSAYEQYF.

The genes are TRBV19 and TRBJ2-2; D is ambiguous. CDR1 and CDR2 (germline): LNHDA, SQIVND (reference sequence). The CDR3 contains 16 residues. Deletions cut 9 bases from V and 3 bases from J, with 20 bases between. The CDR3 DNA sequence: TGTGCCAGCCGGACCAGAACGTTACGAGACACCGGGGAGCTGTTTTTT. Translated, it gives CASRTRTLRDTGELFF. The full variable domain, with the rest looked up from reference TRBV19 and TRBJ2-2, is DGGITQSPKYLFRKEGQNVTLSCEQNLNHDAMYWYRQDPGQGLRLIYYSQIVNDFQKGDIAEGYSVSREKKESFPLTVTSAQKNPTAFYLCASRTRTLRDTGELFFGEGSRLTVL.

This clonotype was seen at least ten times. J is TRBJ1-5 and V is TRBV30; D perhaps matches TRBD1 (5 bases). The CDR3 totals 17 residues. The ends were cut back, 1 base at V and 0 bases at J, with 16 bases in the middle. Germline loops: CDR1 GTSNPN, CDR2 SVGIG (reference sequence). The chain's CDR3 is CAWSDPRGRYSNQPQHF. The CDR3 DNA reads TGTGCCTGGAGTGACCCAAGGGGCCGTTATAGCAATCAGCCCCAGCATTTT.

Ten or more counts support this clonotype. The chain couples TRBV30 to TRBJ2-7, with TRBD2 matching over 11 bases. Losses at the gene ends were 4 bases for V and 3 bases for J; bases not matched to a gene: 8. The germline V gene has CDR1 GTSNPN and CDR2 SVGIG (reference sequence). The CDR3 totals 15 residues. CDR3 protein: CAWTQAGTSGYEQYF. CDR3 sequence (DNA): TGTGCCTGGACCCAGGCCGGGACTAGCGGCTACGAGCAGTACTTC.

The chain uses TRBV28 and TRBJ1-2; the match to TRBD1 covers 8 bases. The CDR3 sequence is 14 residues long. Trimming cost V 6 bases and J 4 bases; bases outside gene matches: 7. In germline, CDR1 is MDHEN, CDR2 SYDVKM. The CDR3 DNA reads TGTGCCAGCAGGTGGGACAGGCCCACCTATGGCTACACCTTC. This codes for CASRWDRPTYGYTF.

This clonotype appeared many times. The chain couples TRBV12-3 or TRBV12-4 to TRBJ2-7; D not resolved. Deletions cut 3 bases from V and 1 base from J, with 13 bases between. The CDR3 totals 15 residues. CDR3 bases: TGTGCCAGCAGTTTTTTAGGTGCAGGATCCTACGAGCAGTACTTC. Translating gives CASSFLGAGSYEQYF.

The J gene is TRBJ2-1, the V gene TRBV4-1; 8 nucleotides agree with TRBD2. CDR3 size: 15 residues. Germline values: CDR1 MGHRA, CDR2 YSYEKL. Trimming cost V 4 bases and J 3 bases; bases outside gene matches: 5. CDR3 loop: CASSRTAGVYNEQFF. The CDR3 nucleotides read TGCGCCAGCAGCCGGACAGCGGGAGTCTACAATGAGCAGTTCTTC.

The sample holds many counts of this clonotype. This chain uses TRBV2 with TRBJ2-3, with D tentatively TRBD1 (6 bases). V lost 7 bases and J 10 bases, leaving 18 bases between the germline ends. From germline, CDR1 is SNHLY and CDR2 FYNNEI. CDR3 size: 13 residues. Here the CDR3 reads CASNRREGDPQYF. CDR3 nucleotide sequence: TGTGCCAGCAATCGGAGAGAGGGGGACCCGCAGTATTTT.

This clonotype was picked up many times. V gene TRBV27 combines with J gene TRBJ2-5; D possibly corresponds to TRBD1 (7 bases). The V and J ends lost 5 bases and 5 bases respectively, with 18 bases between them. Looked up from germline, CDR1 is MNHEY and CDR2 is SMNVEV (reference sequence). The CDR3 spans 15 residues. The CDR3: CASSTQGGRGETQYF. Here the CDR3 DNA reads TGTGCCAGCAGTACCCAGGGGGGACGAGGCGAGACCCAGTACTTC.

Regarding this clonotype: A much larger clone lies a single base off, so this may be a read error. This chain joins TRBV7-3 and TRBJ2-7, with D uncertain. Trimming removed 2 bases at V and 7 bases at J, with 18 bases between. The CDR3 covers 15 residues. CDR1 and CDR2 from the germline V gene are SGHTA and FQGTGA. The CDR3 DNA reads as TGTGCCAGCAGCTTATTTGAGGTTACTACAGATGAGCAGTACTTC. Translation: CASSLFEVTTDEQYF.

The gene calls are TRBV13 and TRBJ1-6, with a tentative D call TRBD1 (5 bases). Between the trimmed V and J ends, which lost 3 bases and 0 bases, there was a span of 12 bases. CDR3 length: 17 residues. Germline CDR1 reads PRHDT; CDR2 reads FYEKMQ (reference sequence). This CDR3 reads CASSLRGGTSYNSPLHF. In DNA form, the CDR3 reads TGTGCCAGCAGCTTGCGGGGAGGGACCTCCTATAATTCACCCCTCCACTTT.

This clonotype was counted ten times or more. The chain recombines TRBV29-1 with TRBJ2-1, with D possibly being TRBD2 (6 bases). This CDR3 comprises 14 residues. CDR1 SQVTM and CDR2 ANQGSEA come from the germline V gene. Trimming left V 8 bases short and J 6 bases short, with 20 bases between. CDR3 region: CSLAAGERGNEQFF. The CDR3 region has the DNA TGCAGCTTAGCGGCGGGCGAAAGGGGCAATGAGCAGTTCTTC.

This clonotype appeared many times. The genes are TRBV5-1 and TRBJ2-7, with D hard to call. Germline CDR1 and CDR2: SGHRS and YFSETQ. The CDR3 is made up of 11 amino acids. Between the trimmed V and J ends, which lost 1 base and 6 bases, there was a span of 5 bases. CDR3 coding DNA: TGCGCCAGCAGCTTGAACGCCGAGCAGTACTTC. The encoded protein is CASSLNAEQYF.

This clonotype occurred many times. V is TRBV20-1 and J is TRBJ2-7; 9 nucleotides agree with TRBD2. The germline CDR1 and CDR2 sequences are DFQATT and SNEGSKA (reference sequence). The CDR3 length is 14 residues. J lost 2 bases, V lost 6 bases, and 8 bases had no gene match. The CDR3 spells CSATSTSGTYEQYF. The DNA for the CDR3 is TGCAGTGCAACCTCGACTAGCGGCACCTACGAGCAGTACTTC.

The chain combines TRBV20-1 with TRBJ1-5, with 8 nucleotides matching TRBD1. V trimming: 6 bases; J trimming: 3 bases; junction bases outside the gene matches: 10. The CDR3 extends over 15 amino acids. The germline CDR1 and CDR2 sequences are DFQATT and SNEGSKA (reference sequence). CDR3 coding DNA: TGCAGTGCCACGTACGGGACAGGCGACAATCAGCCCCAGCATTTT. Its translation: CSATYGTGDNQPQHF.

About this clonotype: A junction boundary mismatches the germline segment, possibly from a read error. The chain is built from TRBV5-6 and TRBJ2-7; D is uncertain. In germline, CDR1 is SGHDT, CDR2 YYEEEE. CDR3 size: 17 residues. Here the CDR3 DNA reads TGTGCCAGCAGCTTGGTTTCAAGACGGATCCCCTCCCACGAGCAGTACTTC. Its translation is CASSLVSRRIPSHEQYF.

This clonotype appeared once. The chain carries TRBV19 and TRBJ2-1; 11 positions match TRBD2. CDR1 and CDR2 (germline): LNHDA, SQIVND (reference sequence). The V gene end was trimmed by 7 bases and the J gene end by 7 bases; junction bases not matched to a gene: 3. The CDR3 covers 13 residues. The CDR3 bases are TGTGCCAGTAAGCTAGCGGGAGGTAATGAGCAGTTCTTC. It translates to CASKLAGGNEQFF.